This T cell receptor (beta chain) emerged from a study of shared clonotypes between healthy human individuals. Study-wide results and limits: Rarefaction curves obtained for sorted subsets showed sequencing incomplete despite large depth. Apart from blood, nothing was sampled; tissue repertoires likely differ.

Assay execution proceeded at the deep level. Data came from immunoSEQ multiplex PCR; TCRdb stores just in-frame clones and leaves some out. In the table there are about 1 million clones, around 76% of which are singletons. Points on this clone: The antigen remains unidentified.

Every one of the donors was a Caucasian adult that lived in Nashville, Tennessee. Sequencing used memory CD4+ T cells sorted from blood. The subset here: CD45RA-negative fraction. The receptor's source is a young man in good health.

CDR3 bases: TGTGCCAGCAACAACAGGGGACCCCTCCACTTT. It specifies CASNNRGPLHF. V usage is TRBV6-1 and J usage is TRBJ1-6, with TRBD1 identical over 7 bases. The V segment lost 7 bases and the J segment 12 bases; nucleotides outside the gene matches: 3. Germline CDR1 MNHNS, CDR2 SASEGT. The CDR3 extends over 11 amino acids.